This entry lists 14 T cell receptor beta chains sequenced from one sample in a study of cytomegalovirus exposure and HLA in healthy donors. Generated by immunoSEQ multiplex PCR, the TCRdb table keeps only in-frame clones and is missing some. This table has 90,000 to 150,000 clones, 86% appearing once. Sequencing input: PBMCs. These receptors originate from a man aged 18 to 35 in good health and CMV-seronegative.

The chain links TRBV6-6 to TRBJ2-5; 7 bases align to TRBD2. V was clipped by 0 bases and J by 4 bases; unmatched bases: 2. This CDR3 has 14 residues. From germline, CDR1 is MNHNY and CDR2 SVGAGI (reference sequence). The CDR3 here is CASSYSTSRETQYF. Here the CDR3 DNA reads TGTGCCAGCAGTTACTCGACTAGCAGAGAGACCCAGTACTTC.

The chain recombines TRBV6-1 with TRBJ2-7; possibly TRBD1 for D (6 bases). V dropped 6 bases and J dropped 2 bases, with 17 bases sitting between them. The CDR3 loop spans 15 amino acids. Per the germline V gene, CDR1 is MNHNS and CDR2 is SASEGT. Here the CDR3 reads CASSENWGLTYEQYF. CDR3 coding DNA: TGTGCCAGCAGCGAAAATTGGGGGCTAACCTACGAGCAGTACTTC.

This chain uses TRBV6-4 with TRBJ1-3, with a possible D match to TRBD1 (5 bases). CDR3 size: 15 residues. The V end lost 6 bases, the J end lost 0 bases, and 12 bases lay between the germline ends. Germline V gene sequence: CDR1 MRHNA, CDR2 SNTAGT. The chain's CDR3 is CASRMTASSGNTIYF. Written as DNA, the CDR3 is TGTGCCAGCAGGATGACAGCGTCCTCTGGAAACACCATATATTTT.

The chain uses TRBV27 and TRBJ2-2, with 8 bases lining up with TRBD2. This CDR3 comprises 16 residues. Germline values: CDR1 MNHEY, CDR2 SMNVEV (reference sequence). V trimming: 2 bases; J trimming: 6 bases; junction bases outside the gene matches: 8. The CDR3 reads CASSLISGKAAGELFF. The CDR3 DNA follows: TGTGCCAGCAGTTTAATTAGCGGGAAAGCAGCCGGGGAGCTGTTTTTT.

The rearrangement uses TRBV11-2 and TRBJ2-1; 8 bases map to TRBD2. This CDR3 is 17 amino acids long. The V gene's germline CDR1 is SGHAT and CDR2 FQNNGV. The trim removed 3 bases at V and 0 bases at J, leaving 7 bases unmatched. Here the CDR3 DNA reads TGTGCCAGCAGCTTCAAGCGGGAGCGGAGCTCCTACAATGAGCAGTTCTTC. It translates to CASSFKRERSSYNEQFF.

CDR3: CASSIDHGEAQYF. The CDR3, as DNA: TGTGCCAGTAGTATAGATCATGGAGAGGCGCAGTATTTT. The chain recombines TRBV19 with TRBJ2-3; no clear D gene. The germline V gene encodes CDR1 LNHDA and CDR2 SQIVND (reference sequence). The CDR3 loop spans 13 amino acids. V lost 0 bases and J 10 bases, leaving 11 bases between the germline ends.

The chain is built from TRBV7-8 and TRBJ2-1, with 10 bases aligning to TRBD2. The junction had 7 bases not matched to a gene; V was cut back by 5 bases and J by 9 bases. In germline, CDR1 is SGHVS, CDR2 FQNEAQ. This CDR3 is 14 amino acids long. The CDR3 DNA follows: TGTGCCAGCAGCCCCCGGACTAGCGGCGGTGAGCAGTTCTTC. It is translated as CASSPRTSGGEQFF.

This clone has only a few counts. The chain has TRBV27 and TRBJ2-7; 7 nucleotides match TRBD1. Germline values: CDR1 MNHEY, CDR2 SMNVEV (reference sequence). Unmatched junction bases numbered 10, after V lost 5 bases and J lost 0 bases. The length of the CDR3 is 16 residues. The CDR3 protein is CASSAETGRLSYEQYF. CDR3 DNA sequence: TGTGCCAGCAGTGCGGAGACAGGGCGGCTCTCCTACGAGCAGTACTTC.

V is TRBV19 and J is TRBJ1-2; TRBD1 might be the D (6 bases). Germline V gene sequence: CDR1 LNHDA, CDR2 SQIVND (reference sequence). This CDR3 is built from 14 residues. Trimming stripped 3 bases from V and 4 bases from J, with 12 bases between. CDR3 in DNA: TGTGCCAGTAGTATCACAGGGAACGCCTATGGCTACACCTTC. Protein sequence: CASSITGNAYGYTF.

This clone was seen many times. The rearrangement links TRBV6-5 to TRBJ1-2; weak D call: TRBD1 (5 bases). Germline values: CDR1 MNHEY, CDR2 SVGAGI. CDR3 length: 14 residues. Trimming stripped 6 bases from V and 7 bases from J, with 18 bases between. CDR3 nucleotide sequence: TGTGCCAGCAGGCTCTCAGACAGCGTGATTGGCTACACCTTC. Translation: CASRLSDSVIGYTF.

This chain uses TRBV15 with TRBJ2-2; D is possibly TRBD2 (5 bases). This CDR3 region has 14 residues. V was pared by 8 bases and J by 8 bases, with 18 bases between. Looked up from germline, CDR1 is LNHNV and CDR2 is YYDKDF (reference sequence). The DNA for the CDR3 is TGTGCCACCCGAAGAGGAGGCGACCCAGGGGAGCTGTTTTTT. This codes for CATRRGGDPGELFF. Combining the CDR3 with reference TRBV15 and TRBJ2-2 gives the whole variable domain DAMVIQNPRYQVTQFGKPVTLSCSQTLNHNVMYWYQQKSSQAPKLLFHYYDKDFNNEADTPDNFQSRRPNTSFCFLDIRSPGLGDTAMYLCATRRGGDPGELFFGEGSRLTVL.

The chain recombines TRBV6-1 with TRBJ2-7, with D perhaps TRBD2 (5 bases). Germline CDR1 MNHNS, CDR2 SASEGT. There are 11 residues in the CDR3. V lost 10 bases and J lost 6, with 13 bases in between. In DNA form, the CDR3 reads TGTGCCATAACTAGAGAGCGCGAGCAGTACTTC. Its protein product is CAITREREQYF.

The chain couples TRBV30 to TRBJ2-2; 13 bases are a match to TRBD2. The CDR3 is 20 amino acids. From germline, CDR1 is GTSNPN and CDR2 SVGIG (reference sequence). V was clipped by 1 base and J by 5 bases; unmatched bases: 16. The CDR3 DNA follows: TGTGCCTGGAGTGCCGCCACTTCTGGACTAGCGGGAGTCCGGACCGGGGAGCTGTTTTTT. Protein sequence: CAWSAATSGLAGVRTGELFF.

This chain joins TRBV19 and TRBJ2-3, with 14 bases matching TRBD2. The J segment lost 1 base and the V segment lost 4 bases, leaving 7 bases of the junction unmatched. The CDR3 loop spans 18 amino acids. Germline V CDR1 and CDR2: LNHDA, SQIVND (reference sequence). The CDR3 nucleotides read TGTGCCAGTAGTACGGGATTGGGACTAGCGGGAGGCACAGATACGCAGTATTTT. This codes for CASSTGLGLAGGTDTQYF. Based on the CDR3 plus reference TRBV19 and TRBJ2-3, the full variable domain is DGGITQSPKYLFRKEGQNVTLSCEQNLNHDAMYWYRQDPGQGLRLIYYSQIVNDFQKGDIAEGYSVSREKKESFPLTVTSAQKNPTAFYLCASSTGLGLAGGTDTQYFGPGTRLTVL.